The 14 T cell receptor beta chains given below trace back to one sample, sequenced in a study of shared clonotypes between healthy human individuals. Naive CD8 cells were CD45RO-negative, positively selected for CCR7, excluding terminally differentiated effector memory CD45RA+ cells. Sequencing was performed with immunoSEQ multiplex PCR; in TCRdb, only in-frame clones are kept and a portion is missing. The table lists hundreds of thousands of clones, 85% to 95% of them singletons, with approximately 0.11% in the top ten. The sequencing sample was made of naive CD8+ T cells sorted from blood. These receptors were obtained from a woman in her 30s in good health.

This chain joins TRBV27 and TRBJ2-1; D ambiguous. The germline gives CDR1 MNHEY, CDR2 SMNVEV (reference sequence). There are 17 residues in the CDR3. Trimming removed 2 bases from V and 0 bases from J, with 14 bases in between. The CDR3 nucleotides read TGTGCCAGCAGTTTAGCTTCGGGCTCATACTCCTACAATGAGCAGTTCTTC. Translated: CASSLASGSYSYNEQFF.

This CDR3 reads CASRVRISGANVLTF. The CDR3 bases are TGTGCCAGCAGGGTCAGGATCTCTGGGGCCAACGTCCTGACTTTC. The rearrangement uses TRBV28 and TRBJ2-6; D unresolved. Trimming took off 6 bases at V and 0 bases at J, with 9 bases between the two ends. Per germline, CDR1 MDHEN and CDR2 SYDVKM. The CDR3 is made up of 15 amino acids.

The chain combines TRBV28 with TRBJ1-1, with a tentative D call TRBD1 (6 bases). The CDR3 sequence is 16 residues long. Germline CDR1 is MDHEN and CDR2 is SYDVKM. V dropped 6 bases and J dropped 1 base, with 18 bases sitting between them. In DNA form, the CDR3 reads TGTGCCAGCAGCCGACTCAGGGGTCAATGGAACACTGAAGCTTTCTTT. This sequence encodes CASSRLRGQWNTEAFF.

The gene calls are TRBV4-1 and TRBJ2-7; 8 nucleotides line up with TRBD2. The germline CDR1 and CDR2 sequences are MGHRA and YSYEKL. The CDR3 runs 18 residues. The J segment lost 7 bases and the V segment lost 0 bases, leaving 17 bases of the junction unmatched. For the CDR3, the DNA is TGCGCCAGCAGCCAAGATCATTATGGAGCGGGAGTGGGGGGGGAGCAGTACTTC. This translates into CASSQDHYGAGVGGEQYF.

V and J are TRBV5-1 and TRBJ2-7; D is perhaps TRBD1 (6 bases). Trimming pared 7 bases from V and 6 bases from J, leaving 26 bases between. The germline gives CDR1 SGHRS, CDR2 YFSETQ. The CDR3 has 16 amino acids. This chain's CDR3 is CASYSDPTGTPLEQYF. The CDR3 region has the DNA TGCGCCAGCTACAGCGACCCAACCGGGACACCCCTCGAGCAGTACTTC. The whole variable domain, filled in from reference TRBV5-1 and TRBJ2-7, reads KAGVTQTPRYLIKTRGQQVTLSCSPISGHRSVSWYQQTPGQGLQFLFEYFSETQRNKGNFPGRFSGRQFSNSRSEMNVSTLELGDSALYLCASYSDPTGTPLEQYFGPGTRLTVT.

The CDR3 spells CASSSTRGLYEQYF. As DNA, the CDR3 is TGTGCCAGCAGCTCCACCAGGGGGCTCTACGAGCAGTACTTC. V and J are TRBV11-3 and TRBJ2-7; 8 bases match TRBD1. Germline CDR1 SGHNT, CDR2 YENEEA. There are 14 residues in the CDR3. V lost 4 bases, J lost 3 bases, and 5 bases stayed unmatched.

This clone is a singleton in its sample. The chain's CDR3 is CASSPDVPGELFF. As DNA, the CDR3 is TGTGCCAGCAGCCCCGACGTTCCCGGGGAGCTGTTTTTT. The chain couples TRBV7-8 to TRBJ2-2; unclear D gene. The germline gives CDR1 SGHVS, CDR2 FQNEAQ. Trimming removed 5 bases from V and 6 bases from J, with 10 bases in between. This CDR3 contains 13 residues.

CDR3 sequence (DNA): TGCGCCAGCAGTCAACTACCTTCCAGGGAGGGGGCTTTCTTT. Translating it yields CASSQLPSREGAFF. The rearrangement joins TRBV23-1 to TRBJ1-1; a possible D gene is TRBD1 (5 bases). TRBV23-1 is given ORF status, its function remaining uncertain. V lost 2 bases and J lost 11, with 18 bases in between. The CDR3 loop spans 14 amino acids.

The V call is TRBV29-1, the J call TRBJ1-2; D remains ambiguous. The germline V gene encodes CDR1 SQVTM and CDR2 ANQGSEA. CDR3 length: 17 residues. Trimming removed 2 bases from V and 7 bases from J, with 26 bases in between. CDR3 residues: CSVEYATIRVGSTGYTF. Here the CDR3 DNA reads TGCAGCGTTGAATATGCTACAATCAGAGTCGGTTCTACTGGCTACACCTTC.

In nucleotides, the CDR3 is TGTGCCACCAGCACCGCTAGACTAGCGGGAAAATATGAGCAGTTCTTC. Protein: CATSTARLAGKYEQFF. The chain employs TRBV15 and TRBJ2-1, with 11 bases matching TRBD2. The CDR3 sequence is 16 residues long. Per germline, CDR1 LNHNV and CDR2 YYDKDF (reference sequence). The V segment lost 4 bases and the J segment 8 bases; nucleotides outside the gene matches: 10. Full variable domain (remainder filled in from reference TRBV15 and TRBJ2-1): DAMVIQNPRYQVTQFGKPVTLSCSQTLNHNVMYWYQQKSSQAPKLLFHYYDKDFNNEADTPDNFQSRRPNTSFCFLDIRSPGLGDTAMYLCATSTARLAGKYEQFFGPGTRLTVL.

The V and J genes are TRBV2 and TRBJ2-7; the match to TRBD2 covers 11 bases. This CDR3 comprises 15 residues. Germline trimming cut 5 bases from V and 0 bases from J; bases unmatched to any gene: 3. CDR1 and CDR2 (germline): SNHLY, FYNNEI. CDR3 DNA sequence: TGTGCCAGCAGTTTAGCGGGAGGGCCCTCCTACGAGCAGTACTTC. Translation: CASSLAGGPSYEQYF.

The V gene is TRBV29-1, the J gene TRBJ1-5; D possibly corresponds to TRBD1 (5 bases). CDR3 size: 13 residues. Germline V gives CDR1 SQVTM, CDR2 ANQGSEA. Trimming pared 6 bases from V and 6 bases from J, leaving 15 bases between. CDR3 coding DNA: TGCAGCGTGGTGCAGGGATCCGGTCAGCCCCAGCATTTT. Protein sequence: CSVVQGSGQPQHF. Combining the CDR3 with reference TRBV29-1 and TRBJ1-5 gives the whole variable domain SAVISQKPSRDICQRGTSLTIQCQVDSQVTMMFWYRQQPGQSLTLIATANQGSEATYESGFVIDKFPISRPNLTFSTLTVSNMSPEDSSIYLCSVVQGSGQPQHFGDGTRLSIL.

The chain joins TRBV19 to TRBJ1-1, with D possibly being TRBD1 (6 bases). Germline loops: CDR1 LNHDA, CDR2 SQIVND (reference sequence). V gave up 4 bases and J gave up 5 bases, with 11 bases separating them. This CDR3 contains 13 residues. This chain's CDR3 is CASSTYGQTEAFF. In DNA form, the CDR3 reads TGTGCCAGTAGTACTTACGGACAGACTGAAGCTTTCTTT.

This sequence joins TRBV13 and TRBJ1-2; weak D call: TRBD1 (6 bases). V dropped 7 bases and J dropped 8 bases, with 14 bases sitting between them. The CDR3 sequence is 12 residues long. The germline CDR1 and CDR2 sequences are PRHDT and FYEKMQ (reference sequence). The CDR3 is CASTPQGEGYTF. The CDR3 nucleotides read TGTGCCAGCACTCCACAGGGTGAGGGCTACACCTTC.